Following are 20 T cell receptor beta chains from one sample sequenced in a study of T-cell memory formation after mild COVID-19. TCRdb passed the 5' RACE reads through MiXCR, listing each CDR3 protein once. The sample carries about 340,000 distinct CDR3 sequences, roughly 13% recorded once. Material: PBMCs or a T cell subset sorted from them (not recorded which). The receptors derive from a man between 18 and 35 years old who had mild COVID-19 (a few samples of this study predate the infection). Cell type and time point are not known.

CDR3 in amino acids: CASRPSGVLKETQYF. CDR3 nucleotides: TGTGCCAGCAGACCAAGCGGGGTCCTGAAAGAGACCCAGTACTTC. This chain joins TRBV5-6 and TRBJ2-5; 7 bases match TRBD2. The J segment lost 3 bases and the V segment lost 5 bases, leaving 10 bases of the junction unmatched. The CDR3 totals 15 residues. CDR1 is SGHDT and CDR2 is YYEEEE in the germline V gene.

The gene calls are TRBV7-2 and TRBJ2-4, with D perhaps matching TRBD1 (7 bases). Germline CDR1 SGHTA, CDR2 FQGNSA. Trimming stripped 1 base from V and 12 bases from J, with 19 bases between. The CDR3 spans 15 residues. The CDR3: CASSLGQGEYGGQYF. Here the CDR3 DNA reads TGTGCCAGCAGCTTAGGACAGGGTGAATACGGGGGTCAGTACTTC.

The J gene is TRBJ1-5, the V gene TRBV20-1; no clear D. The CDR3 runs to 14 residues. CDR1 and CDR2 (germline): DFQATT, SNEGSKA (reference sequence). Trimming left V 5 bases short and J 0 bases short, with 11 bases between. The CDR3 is CSALNRNSNQPQHF. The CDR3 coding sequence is TGCAGTGCTCTTAACAGAAATAGCAATCAGCCCCAGCATTTT.

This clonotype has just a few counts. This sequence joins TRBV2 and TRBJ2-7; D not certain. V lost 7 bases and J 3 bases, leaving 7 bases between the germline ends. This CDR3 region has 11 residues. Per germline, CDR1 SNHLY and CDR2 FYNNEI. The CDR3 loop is CASTLLYEQYV. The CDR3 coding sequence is TGTGCCAGCACCTTGCTCTACGAGCAGTACGTC.

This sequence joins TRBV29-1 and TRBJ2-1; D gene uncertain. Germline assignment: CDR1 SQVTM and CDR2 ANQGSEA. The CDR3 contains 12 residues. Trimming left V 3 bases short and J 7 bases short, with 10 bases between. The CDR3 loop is CSVDDGMNEQFF. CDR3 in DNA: TGCAGCGTTGACGACGGAATGAATGAGCAGTTCTTC.

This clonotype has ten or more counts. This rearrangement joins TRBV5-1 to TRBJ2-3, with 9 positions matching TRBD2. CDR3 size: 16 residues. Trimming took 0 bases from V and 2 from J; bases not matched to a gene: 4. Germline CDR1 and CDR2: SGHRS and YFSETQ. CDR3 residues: CASSLGASGVTDTQYF. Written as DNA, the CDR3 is TGCGCCAGCAGCTTGGGGGCTAGCGGGGTCACAGATACGCAGTATTTT. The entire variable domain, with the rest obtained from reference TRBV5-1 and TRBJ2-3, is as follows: KAGVTQTPRYLIKTRGQQVTLSCSPISGHRSVSWYQQTPGQGLQFLFEYFSETQRNKGNFPGRFSGRQFSNSRSEMNVSTLELGDSALYLCASSLGASGVTDTQYFGPGTRLTVL.

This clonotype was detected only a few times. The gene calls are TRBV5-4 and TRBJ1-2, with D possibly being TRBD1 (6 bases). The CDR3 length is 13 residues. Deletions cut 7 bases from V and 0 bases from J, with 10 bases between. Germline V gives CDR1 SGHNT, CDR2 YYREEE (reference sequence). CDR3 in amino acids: CASSTGTNYGYTF. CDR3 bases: TGTGCCAGCTCAACAGGGACTAACTATGGCTACACCTTC.

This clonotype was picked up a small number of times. CDR3 in amino acids: CASSLYRGNNNEQFF. The CDR3 DNA follows: TGTGCCAGCAGCTTATACAGGGGCAACAACAATGAGCAGTTCTTC. The J gene is TRBJ2-1, the V gene TRBV11-3; TRBD1 aligns across 7 bases. Trimming removed 2 bases from V and 5 bases from J; junction bases left unmatched: 6. Germline V lookup: CDR1 SGHNT, CDR2 YENEEA. CDR3 length: 15 amino acids.

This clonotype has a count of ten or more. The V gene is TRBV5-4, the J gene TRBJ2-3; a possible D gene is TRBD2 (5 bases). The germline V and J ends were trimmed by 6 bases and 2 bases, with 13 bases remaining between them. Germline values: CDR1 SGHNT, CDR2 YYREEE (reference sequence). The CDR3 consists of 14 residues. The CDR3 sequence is CASKVADSTDTQYF. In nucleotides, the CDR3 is TGTGCCAGCAAGGTTGCGGACTCCACAGATACGCAGTATTTT.

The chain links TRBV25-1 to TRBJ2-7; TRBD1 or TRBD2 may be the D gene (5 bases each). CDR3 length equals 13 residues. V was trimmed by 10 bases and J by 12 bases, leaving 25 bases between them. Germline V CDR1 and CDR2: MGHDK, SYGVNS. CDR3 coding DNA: TGTGCCACCAGACGCCCGGGGAGAGGGGTACCGTACTTC. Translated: CATRRPGRGVPYF.

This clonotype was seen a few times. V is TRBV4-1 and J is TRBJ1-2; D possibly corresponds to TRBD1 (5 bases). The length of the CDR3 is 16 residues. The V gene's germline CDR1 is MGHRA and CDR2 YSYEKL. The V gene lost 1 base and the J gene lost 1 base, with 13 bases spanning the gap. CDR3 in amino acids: CASSQGGAGINYGYTF. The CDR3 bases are TGCGCCAGCAGCCAAGGTGGGGCGGGAATTAACTATGGCTACACCTTC.

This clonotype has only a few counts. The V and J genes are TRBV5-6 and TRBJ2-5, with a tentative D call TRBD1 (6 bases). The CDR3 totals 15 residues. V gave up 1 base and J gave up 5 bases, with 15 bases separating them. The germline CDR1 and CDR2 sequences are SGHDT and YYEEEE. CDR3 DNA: TGTGCCAGCAGCTTGCCTCCGGATCAGGGGGAGACCCAGTACTTC. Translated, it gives CASSLPPDQGETQYF.

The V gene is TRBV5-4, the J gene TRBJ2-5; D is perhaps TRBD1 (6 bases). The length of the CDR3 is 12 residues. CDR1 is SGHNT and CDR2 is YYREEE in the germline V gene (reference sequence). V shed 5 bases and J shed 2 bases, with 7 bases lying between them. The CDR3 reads CASRGAQETQYF. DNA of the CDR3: TGTGCCAGCAGGGGGGCTCAAGAGACCCAGTACTTC.

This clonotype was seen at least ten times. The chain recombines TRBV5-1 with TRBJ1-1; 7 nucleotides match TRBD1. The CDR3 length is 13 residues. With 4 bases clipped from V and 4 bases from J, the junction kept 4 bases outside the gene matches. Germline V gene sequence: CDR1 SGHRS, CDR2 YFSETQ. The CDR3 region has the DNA TGCGCCAGCAGCAGGGGGCTTAGCACTGAAGCTTTCTTT. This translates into CASSRGLSTEAFF.

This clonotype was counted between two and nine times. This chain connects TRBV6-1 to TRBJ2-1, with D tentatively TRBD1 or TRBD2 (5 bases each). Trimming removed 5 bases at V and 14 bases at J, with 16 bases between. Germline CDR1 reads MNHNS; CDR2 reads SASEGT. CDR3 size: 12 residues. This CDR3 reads CASSRDPRGKFF. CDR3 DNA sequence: TGTGCCAGCAGTAGGGACCCCCGGGGAAAGTTCTTC.

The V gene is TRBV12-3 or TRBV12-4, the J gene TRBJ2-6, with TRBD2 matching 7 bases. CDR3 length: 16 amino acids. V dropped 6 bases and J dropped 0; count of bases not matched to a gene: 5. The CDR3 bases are TGTGCCAGCAGCCTTGGGGGGGTCTCTGGGGCCAACGTCCTGACTTTC. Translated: CASSLGGVSGANVLTF.

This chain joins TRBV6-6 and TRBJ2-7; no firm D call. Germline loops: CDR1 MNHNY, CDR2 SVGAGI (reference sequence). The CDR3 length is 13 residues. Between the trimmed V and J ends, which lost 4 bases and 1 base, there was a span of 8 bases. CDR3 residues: CASSSADSYEQYV. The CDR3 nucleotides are TGTGCCAGCAGTTCGGCCGATTCCTACGAGCAGTACGTC.

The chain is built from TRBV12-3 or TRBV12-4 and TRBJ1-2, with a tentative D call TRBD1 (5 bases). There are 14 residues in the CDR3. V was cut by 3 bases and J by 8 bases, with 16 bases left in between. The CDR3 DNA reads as TGTGCCAGCAGTTTCACCCCAGGGTCTAGGGGCTACACCTTC. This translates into CASSFTPGSRGYTF.

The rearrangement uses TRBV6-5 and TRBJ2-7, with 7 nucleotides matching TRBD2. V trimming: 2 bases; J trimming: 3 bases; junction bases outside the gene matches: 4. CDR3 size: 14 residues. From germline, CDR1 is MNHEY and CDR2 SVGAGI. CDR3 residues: CASSYGWGGYEQYF. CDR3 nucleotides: TGTGCCAGCAGTTACGGTTGGGGGGGCTACGAGCAGTACTTC.

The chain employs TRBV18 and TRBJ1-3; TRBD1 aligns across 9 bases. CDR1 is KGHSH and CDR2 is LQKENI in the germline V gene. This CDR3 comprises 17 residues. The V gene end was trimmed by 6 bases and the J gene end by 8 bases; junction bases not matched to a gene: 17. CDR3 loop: CASSATGGAVHGHTIYF. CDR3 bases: TGTGCCAGCTCGGCTACAGGGGGCGCGGTTCACGGCCACACCATATATTTT.